Below, one T cell receptor (beta chain) is given with its context. The sample is drawn from a study of technical replicates of blood from several donors. The data were produced by immunoSEQ multiplex PCR, yet TCRdb's version contains in-frame clones alone and is incomplete. The data show about 81,000 clones, with around 92% seen just once and about 0.26% held by the top ten. Looked up from germline, CDR1 is MNHEY and CDR2 is SMNVEV (reference sequence). CDR3 length: 14 amino acids. With 8 bases clipped from V and 5 bases from J, the junction kept 6 bases outside the gene matches. Source material: T cells isolated from PBMCs. The TCR sequence derives from a human donor in good health. V gene TRBV27 combines with J gene TRBJ2-2; 9 bases fit TRBD1. The CDR3 DNA sequence: TGTGCCAGCCAACGACAGGGGGGGACCGGGGAGCTGTTTTTT. It encodes CASQRQGGTGELFF.